This T cell receptor (beta chain) was found in a study of blood T cells in healthy people across ages. CDR1 and CDR2 from the germline V gene are SNHLY and FYNNEI. This CDR3 comprises 14 residues. The junction had 8 bases not matched to a gene; V was cut back by 8 bases and J by 4 bases. PCR was performed a second time for roughly 7 to 11 cycles using a sample-barcoded 5' primer and a J-beta primer mix. Each CDR3 protein gets one entry after TCRdb re-called the 5' RACE reads with MiXCR. The table has over a million distinct CDR3 sequences, approximately 40% seen once. This clonotype was observed a handful of times.

The genes are TRBV2 and TRBJ2-1; 7 nucleotides match TRBD1. Source material: blood. The clonotype was recovered from a young woman in good health. The CDR3 DNA reads TGTGCCAGCGGCGACAGGGATTCGTACAATGAGCAGTTCTTC. It is translated as CASGDRDSYNEQFF.